This entry lists 8 T cell receptor beta chains sequenced from one sample in a study of blood T cell repertoires in COVID-19. The data were produced by immunoSEQ multiplex PCR, yet TCRdb's version contains in-frame clones alone and is incomplete. The sample consists of around 500,000 clones, 80% to 90% of them appearing once. Sequencing was performed on PBMCs or T cells enriched from blood (not recorded which). Source of these receptors: a woman aged 60 to 75 who had recovered from COVID-19.

The rearrangement uses TRBV30 and TRBJ1-2, with 8 bases that match TRBD1. Looked up from germline, CDR1 is GTSNPN and CDR2 is SVGIG (reference sequence). The CDR3 has 14 residues. V shed 3 bases, J shed 8 bases, and the junction held 11 bases outside the gene matches. DNA for the CDR3: TGTGCCTGGAGGAACAGCGGGACAGGCGGGGGCTACACCTTC. Its protein product is CAWRNSGTGGGYTF.

The chain joins TRBV2 to TRBJ1-2; 7 nucleotides line up with TRBD1. Per germline, CDR1 SNHLY and CDR2 FYNNEI. The CDR3 covers 14 residues. V was clipped by 6 bases and J by 0 bases; unmatched bases: 4. CDR3 amino acids: CASRRDRPNYGYTF. In DNA, the CDR3 is TGTGCCAGCAGGAGGGACAGACCTAACTATGGCTACACCTTC.

Only one count was recorded for this clone. This chain connects TRBV7-2 to TRBJ2-2; tentative D call: TRBD2 (5 bases). The CDR3 sequence is 14 residues long. Germline V gene data show CDR1 as SGHTA and CDR2 as FQGNSA. V lost 8 bases, J lost 0 bases, and 10 bases lay in between. CDR3 region: CASRRLANTGELFF. The CDR3 DNA follows: TGTGCCAGCCGGAGGCTCGCGAACACCGGGGAGCTGTTTTTT.

The chain has TRBV5-5 and TRBJ1-2; D gene unclear. This CDR3 has 13 residues. Deletions cut 1 base from V and 4 bases from J, with 8 bases between. Germline CDR1 reads SGHKS; CDR2 reads YYEKEE (reference sequence). In nucleotides, the CDR3 is TGTGCCAGCAGCTTGTGGGCATCCTATGGCTACACCTTC. This gives the protein CASSLWASYGYTF. The variable domain in full, with the rest retrieved from reference TRBV5-5 and TRBJ1-2, is DAGVTQSPTHLIKTRGQQVTLRCSPISGHKSVSWYQQVLGQGPQFIFQYYEKEERGRGNFPDRFSARQFPNYSSELNVNALLLGDSALYLCASSLWASYGYTFGSGTRLTVV.

The chain links TRBV6-5 to TRBJ1-5; TRBD1 is a possible D gene (5 bases). V lost 6 bases and J 7 bases, leaving 7 bases between the germline ends. This CDR3 is built from 11 residues. In germline, CDR1 is MNHEY, CDR2 SVGAGI. The CDR3 coding sequence is TGTGCCAGCAGGACAGAACAGCCCCAGCATTTT. Residues: CASRTEQPQHF.

The CDR3 DNA reads as TGTGCCAGTAGTTCTTTCTCCGGGACAGGGGCTATGTATGGCTACACCTTC. Its protein is CASSSFSGTGAMYGYTF. The rearrangement joins TRBV19 to TRBJ1-2, with 10 nucleotides matching TRBD1. The CDR3 has 17 amino acids. Looked up from germline, CDR1 is LNHDA and CDR2 is SQIVND (reference sequence). V lost 5 bases and J lost 5; bases outside the gene matches: 14.

The chain carries TRBV7-2 and TRBJ1-4; D remains unclear. V lost 0 bases, J lost 0 bases, and 5 bases lay in between. Germline-derived CDR1 and CDR2 are SGHTA and FQGNSA. The CDR3 consists of 15 residues. The CDR3 here is CASSLAASTNEKLFF. CDR3 bases: TGTGCCAGCAGCTTAGCAGCCTCAACTAATGAAAAACTGTTTTTT.

The chain is built from TRBV6-2 or TRBV6-3 and TRBJ1-4, with 8 bases matching TRBD1. Germline CDR1 and CDR2: MNHEY and SVGEGT. The V and J ends lost 6 bases and 13 bases, in that order; junction bases with no gene match: 16. CDR3 length: 15 amino acids. The CDR3 DNA reads as TGTGCCAGCAGCGTTGAGGGCAGGGGGCTCGTCGGACTGTTTTTT. Amino acid sequence: CASSVEGRGLVGLFF.